Below, 23 T cell receptor beta chains from the same sample are listed, as sequenced in a study of cytotoxic CD8 clonotypes in ibrutinib-treated CLL. Profiling relied on immunoSEQ multiplex PCR, and the TCRdb table lists in-frame clones only, not all of them. The data hold some 200,000 clones, with about three quarters observed a single time. The source was PBMCs, collected after 12 months of ibrutinib treatment. Every receptor here comes from a human donor with chronic lymphocytic leukemia.

J is TRBJ1-2 and V is TRBV18; 8 nucleotides agree with TRBD1. CDR1 is KGHSH, CDR2 LQKENI, per germline. V was clipped by 4 bases and J by 3 bases; unmatched bases: 7. This CDR3 comprises 15 residues. The CDR3 DNA is TGTGCCAGCTCACACCCCGGGACAGGTGACTATGGCTACACCTTC. Encoded protein: CASSHPGTGDYGYTF.

The chain joins TRBV28 to TRBJ2-3; 9 nucleotides line up with TRBD2. Germline V gene sequence: CDR1 MDHEN, CDR2 SYDVKM. The CDR3 extends over 13 amino acids. V was pared by 10 bases and J by 3 bases, with 5 bases of the junction left unmatched. This CDR3 is CAIAGEKTDTQYF. For the CDR3, the DNA is TGTGCCATAGCGGGAGAAAAAACAGATACGCAGTATTTT.

The genes are TRBV6-1 and TRBJ1-2; TRBD1 is a possible D gene (6 bases). The CDR3 extends over 14 amino acids. V was clipped by 9 bases and J by 2 bases, with 16 bases between them. Germline values: CDR1 MNHNS, CDR2 SASEGT. CDR3 sequence (DNA): TGTGCCAGTGACGGGGGGGGCTCGAACTATGGCTACACCTTC. Its protein product is CASDGGGSNYGYTF.

The V call is TRBV2, the J call TRBJ2-5, with a tentative D call TRBD2 (5 bases). The CDR3 loop spans 12 amino acids. The V end lost 6 bases, the J end lost 5 bases, and 10 bases lay between the germline ends. CDR1 and CDR2 (germline): SNHLY, FYNNEI. The CDR3 coding sequence is TGTGCCAGCAGGGCGAGGGTGGAGACCCAGTACTTC. Translated: CASRARVETQYF. Looking up the rest from reference TRBV2 and TRBJ2-5 gives the full variable domain: EPEVTQTPSHQVTQMGQEVILRCVPISNHLYFYWYRQILGQKVEFLVSFYNNEISEKSEIFDDQFSVERPDGSNFTLKIRSTKLEDSAMYFCASRARVETQYFGPGTRLLVL.

The chain links TRBV5-1 to TRBJ2-1; D is perhaps TRBD2 (7 bases). The germline V gene encodes CDR1 SGHRS and CDR2 YFSETQ. The germline V and J ends were trimmed by 0 bases and 6 bases, with 13 bases remaining between them. There are 15 residues in the CDR3. CDR3 sequence: CASSLAGGGPNEQFF. CDR3 nucleotide sequence: TGCGCCAGCAGCTTGGCGGGGGGCGGGCCCAATGAGCAGTTCTTC.

This rearrangement joins TRBV6-5 to TRBJ1-1; tentative D call: TRBD1 (5 bases). The germline V gene has CDR1 MNHEY and CDR2 SVGAGI. V shed 5 bases and J shed 5 bases, with 18 bases lying between them. CDR3 length: 15 residues. In DNA, the CDR3 is TGTGCCAGCAGTCCCGGGGGGTATGGAGGTACTGAAGCTTTCTTT. Translation gives CASSPGGYGGTEAFF.

V and J are TRBV30 and TRBJ1-2; D not certain. Trimming removed 8 bases at V and 5 bases at J, with 12 bases between. Germline V gene data show CDR1 as GTSNPN and CDR2 as SVGIG (reference sequence). CDR3 length: 11 residues. The CDR3 nucleotides read TGTGCCGGACGAAGCCTATATGGCTACACCTTC. Residues: CAGRSLYGYTF.

The V call is TRBV6-1, the J call TRBJ2-7, with 8 bases aligning to TRBD1. This CDR3 is built from 16 residues. CDR1 is MNHNS and CDR2 is SASEGT in the germline V gene. J was trimmed by 7 bases and V by 1 base; bases with no gene match: 12. The CDR3 DNA follows: TGTGCCAGCAGTGAAGTGACCGGGACAGGCATAGGGGAGCAGTACTTC. Its protein is CASSEVTGTGIGEQYF.

This clone was seen a single time. The genes are TRBV4-1 and TRBJ1-5; weak D call: TRBD1 (6 bases). The ends were cut back, 0 bases at V and 1 base at J, with 10 bases in the middle. The V gene's germline CDR1 is MGHRA and CDR2 YSYEKL. The CDR3 contains 16 residues. CDR3: CASSQEKGGSNQPQHF. For the CDR3, the DNA is TGCGCCAGCAGCCAAGAAAAGGGGGGAAGCAATCAGCCCCAGCATTTT.

CDR3 nucleotide sequence: TGTGCCAGCTCACCACTGGAACAGACCCGCAATGAGCAGTTCTTC. Translation gives CASSPLEQTRNEQFF. V is TRBV18 and J is TRBJ2-1; no clear D. V gave up 1 base and J gave up 6 bases, with 13 bases separating them. This CDR3 spans 15 amino acids. Per the germline V gene, CDR1 is KGHSH and CDR2 is LQKENI.

This clone was observed a single time. V usage is TRBV6-5 and J usage is TRBJ2-1; the D is unclear. Germline-derived CDR1 and CDR2 are MNHEY and SVGAGI. Trimming stripped 6 bases from V and 2 bases from J, with 14 bases between. The CDR3 is made up of 15 amino acids. The CDR3 DNA is TGTGCCAGCAGCCGCTTTCCGGAGCCCTACAATGAGCAGTTCTTC. Translation gives CASSRFPEPYNEQFF.

The gene calls are TRBV2 and TRBJ1-2; perhaps TRBD1 as D (5 bases). CDR1 and CDR2 (germline): SNHLY, FYNNEI. The CDR3 runs to 14 residues. V lost 5 bases to trimming and J lost 5 bases, with 15 bases between them. Here the CDR3 DNA reads TGTGCCAGCAGTTTATGGGACCGCGAGTATGGCTACACCTTC. As protein: CASSLWDREYGYTF.

V gene TRBV9 combines with J gene TRBJ2-7; 14 positions agree with TRBD2. With V trimmed by 1 base and J by 4 bases, 13 bases remained unmatched. Germline values: CDR1 SGDLS, CDR2 YYNGEE. This CDR3 has 19 amino acids. The CDR3 protein is CASSVREGSGTSGGYEQYF. CDR3 coding DNA: TGTGCCAGCAGCGTAAGGGAGGGCAGCGGGACTAGCGGGGGATACGAGCAGTACTTC.

The chain is built from TRBV11-2 and TRBJ1-2; possibly TRBD1 for D (5 bases). Germline CDR1 SGHAT, CDR2 FQNNGV. The V gene lost 0 bases and the J gene lost 8 bases, with 10 bases spanning the gap. The CDR3 consists of 13 residues. The CDR3 nucleotides read TGTGCCAGCAGCTTAGACCAGGGAGGAGGCTACACCTTC. Protein: CASSLDQGGGYTF.

The DNA for the CDR3 is TGCGCCAGCGGCCGGAGGAGCGGGAGGACTTACGAGCAGTACTTC. Its translation: CASGRRSGRTYEQYF. The genes are TRBV5-1 and TRBJ2-7; 9 bases map to TRBD2. V gave up 7 bases and J gave up 4 bases; unmatched junction bases: 12. The V gene's germline CDR1 is SGHRS and CDR2 YFSETQ. The CDR3 has 15 amino acids.

This clone was detected only a few times. The genes are TRBV25-1 and TRBJ2-7; D may be TRBD1 (6 bases). The CDR3 is made up of 14 amino acids. Between the trimmed V and J ends, which lost 2 bases and 1 base, there was a span of 9 bases. In germline, CDR1 is MGHDK, CDR2 SYGVNS. CDR3 bases: TGTGCCAGCAGTGAAACCGACAGGTCCTACGAGCAGTACTTC. Translation gives CASSETDRSYEQYF.

The genes are TRBV7-3 and TRBJ2-5; D possibly matches TRBD1 or TRBD2 (5 bases each). In germline, CDR1 is SGHTA, CDR2 FQGTGA. The CDR3 runs 14 residues. V was trimmed by 4 bases and J by 3 bases, leaving 12 bases between them. CDR3 nucleotide sequence: TGTGCCAGCAGCTCCGGGACCGTTAAAGAGACCCAGTACTTC. Translation: CASSSGTVKETQYF.

Written as DNA, the CDR3 is TGCGCCAGCAGCTTGGCCAGCCACACGCTCGGAGATACGCAGTATTTT. Its protein product is CASSLASHTLGDTQYF. The chain joins TRBV5-1 to TRBJ2-3; D is ambiguous. Germline CDR1 and CDR2: SGHRS and YFSETQ. The CDR3 spans 16 residues. V lost 0 bases and J 5 bases, leaving 16 bases between the germline ends.

The V call is TRBV5-1, the J call TRBJ1-1; 7 nucleotides align to TRBD1. Germline CDR1 is SGHRS and CDR2 is YFSETQ. The CDR3 runs to 15 residues. After removal of 3 bases from V and 4 bases from J, the junction contained 9 bases not matched to a gene. CDR3 protein: CASSWETGLVTEAFF. Here the CDR3 DNA reads TGCGCCAGCAGCTGGGAGACAGGGTTGGTCACTGAAGCTTTCTTT.

The V gene is TRBV2, the J gene TRBJ1-5, with D unresolved. Germline CDR1 SNHLY, CDR2 FYNNEI. Between the trimmed V and J ends, which lost 4 bases and 7 bases, there was a span of 17 bases. This CDR3 has 15 residues. CDR3 sequence: CASSALRASEQPQHF. The CDR3 DNA follows: TGTGCCAGCAGTGCTTTGAGGGCTTCGGAGCAGCCCCAGCATTTT.

This chain connects TRBV27 to TRBJ2-7; D unclear. This CDR3 region has 15 residues. V lost 0 bases and J lost 2, with 11 bases in between. Germline V gene sequence: CDR1 MNHEY, CDR2 SMNVEV (reference sequence). The CDR3 region has the DNA TGTGCCAGCAGTTTATCAGGGTCGGCCCCCTACGAGCAGTACTTC. Protein sequence: CASSLSGSAPYEQYF.

The chain carries TRBV5-1 and TRBJ2-7, with a tentative D call TRBD1 (6 bases). The germline CDR1 and CDR2 sequences are SGHRS and YFSETQ. Trimming shortened V by 4 bases and J by 4 bases, and 12 bases separated the two germline ends. The CDR3 has 13 residues. CDR3 sequence: CASSRVQGYEQYF. In nucleotides, the CDR3 is TGCGCCAGCAGCCGGGTACAGGGTTACGAGCAGTACTTC.

The V gene is TRBV5-5, the J gene TRBJ1-4; D gene ambiguous. This CDR3 is built from 15 residues. The ends were cut back, 0 bases at V and 0 bases at J, with 6 bases in the middle. CDR1 and CDR2 (germline): SGHKS, YYEKEE (reference sequence). CDR3 DNA: TGTGCCAGCAGCTTGGAGGGTGCAACTAATGAAAAACTGTTTTTT. Translated: CASSLEGATNEKLFF.